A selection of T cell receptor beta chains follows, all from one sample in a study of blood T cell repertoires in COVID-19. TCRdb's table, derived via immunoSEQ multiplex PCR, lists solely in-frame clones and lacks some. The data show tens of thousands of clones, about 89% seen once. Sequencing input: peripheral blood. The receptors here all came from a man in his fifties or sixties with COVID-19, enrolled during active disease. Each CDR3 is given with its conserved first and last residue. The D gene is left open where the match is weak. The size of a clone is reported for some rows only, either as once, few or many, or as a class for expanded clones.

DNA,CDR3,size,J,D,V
TGCGCCAGCAGCTTGCGGGGTAGCGGGAGGGAAAATGAGCAGTTCTTC,CASSLRGSGRENEQFF,.,TRBJ2-1,TRBD2,TRBV5-1
TGTGCCAGTAGGAGGGCTTATGAGCAGTTCTTC,CASRRAYEQFF,few,TRBJ2-1,.,TRBV19
TGTGCCAGTAGTAATCCCCAGGGTCTGGGGGAAGCTTTCTTT,CASSNPQGLGEAFF,few,TRBJ1-1,.,TRBV19
TGTGCCAGCAGCCCCGACAGGGAAAACAATGAGCAGTTCTTC,CASSPDRENNEQFF,.,TRBJ2-1,TRBD1,TRBV7-3
TGTGCCAGCAGCTCCGGGACAGGGGAGACCCAGTACTTC,CASSSGTGETQYF,.,TRBJ2-5,TRBD1,TRBV7-2
TGTGCCTGGAGTAAAAAGGGGTTCGAGCAGTACTTC,CAWSKKGFEQYF,.,TRBJ2-7,.,TRBV30
TGTGCCAGCAGTTACCCCTCTAGCGGGAGATCGACAGATACGCAGTATTTT,CASSYPSSGRSTDTQYF,.,TRBJ2-3,TRBD2,TRBV6-2/TRBV6-3
TGTGCCAGCTCACTAGGACGGAGGGACGACAATGAGCAGTTCTTC,CASSLGRRDDNEQFF,once,TRBJ2-1,.,TRBV18
TGTGCCAGCTTAGAATCACCGGGGAGGGGAAAAGTCTCCTACAATGAGCAGTTCTTC,CASLESPGRGKVSYNEQFF,.,TRBJ2-1,TRBD2,TRBV18
TGTGCCAGCAGCTTAGCGCGGAACGGGGGCACAGATACGCAGTATTTT,CASSLARNGGTDTQYF,.,TRBJ2-3,.,TRBV7-6
TGTGCCAGCAGCTTAGTCCCCAACTCCTACGAGCAGTACTTC,CASSLVPNSYEQYF,.,TRBJ2-7,.,TRBV11-3
TGTGCCGCGGGGCGGGCTACGGCGGAGCAGTTCTTC,CAAGRATAEQFF,.,TRBJ2-1,.,TRBV15
TGCGCCAGCATGGTAGCGGGAGGGCCTGGTGAGCAGTTCTTC,CASMVAGGPGEQFF,once,TRBJ2-1,TRBD2,TRBV10-2
TGTGCCAGCTCAAAGATTTCGGGACAGGGGAATTACGAGCAGTACTTC,CASSKISGQGNYEQYF,.,TRBJ2-7,TRBD1,TRBV18
TGCGCCAGCAGTGAGTCGACGAACAGGGGGCGCAACACTGAAGCTTTCTTT,CASSESTNRGRNTEAFF,.,TRBJ1-1,TRBD1,TRBV10-2
TGTGCCAGCAGCGTCCGGACTAGCGGGGAACCCGGGGAGCTGTTTTTT,CASSVRTSGEPGELFF,.,TRBJ2-2,TRBD2,TRBV9
TGTGCCAGCAGTTCGGGACAGGGGACTTTCTTT,CASSSGQGTFF,.,TRBJ1-1,TRBD1,TRBV12-3/TRBV12-4
TGTGCCAGCAGCTTAGATACGCAGGGCGGGGCCTACGAGCAGTACTTC,CASSLDTQGGAYEQYF,once,TRBJ2-7,.,TRBV11-3
TGTGCCAGCAGTTACTCGGGCCAGAACTCCTACGAGCAGTACTTC,CASSYSGQNSYEQYF,.,TRBJ2-7,.,TRBV6-5
TGTGCCAGCAGTTTGGGCTGGGAAGCTTTCTTT,CASSLGWEAFF,.,TRBJ1-1,.,TRBV12-3/TRBV12-4
TGTGCCAGCAGCCTAGTTTGGCGGGGACAGGGAGATCAGCCCCAGCATTTT,CASSLVWRGQGDQPQHF,.,TRBJ1-5,TRBD1,TRBV11-2
TGTGCCAGCAGCTTAGCGGGGTCAGGCACAGATACGCAGTATTTT,CASSLAGSGTDTQYF,.,TRBJ2-3,.,TRBV11-2
TGTGCCAGCTCACCGAGAACCGAGGAGGTGAACACTGAAGCTTTCTTT,CASSPRTEEVNTEAFF,.,TRBJ1-1,.,TRBV18
TGTGCCAGCAGCTTGTACGGCGGAAGCTCTGGAAACACCATATATTTT,CASSLYGGSSGNTIYF,.,TRBJ1-3,.,TRBV5-4
TGTGCCAGCCGTACTTCAGGGGATCGGGATGAGCAGTTCTTC,CASRTSGDRDEQFF,.,TRBJ2-1,.,TRBV21-1
TGTGCCAGTAATTTACAGGGGAGGACCGGGGAGCTGTTTTTT,CASNLQGRTGELFF,.,TRBJ2-2,.,TRBV19
TGTGCCAGCAGCCCGGACAGGGCGAACACCGGGGAGCTGTTTTTT,CASSPDRANTGELFF,.,TRBJ2-2,TRBD1,TRBV2
TGCAGCGTTGAAGATCGCCTAGACGAGCAGTACTTC,CSVEDRLDEQYF,.,TRBJ2-7,.,TRBV29-1
TGCGCCAGCAGTAAGGGAGCGAACACCGGGGAGCTGTTTTTT,CASSKGANTGELFF,.,TRBJ2-2,.,TRBV5-1
TGTGCCAGCAGTTACTCTGAGACACGCGGCTACACCTTC,CASSYSETRGYTF,.,TRBJ1-2,.,TRBV6-2/TRBV6-3
TGTGCTAGTGCCTCACAGGGGGTCAATCAGCCCCAGCATTTT,CASASQGVNQPQHF,.,TRBJ1-5,TRBD1,TRBV12-5
TGTGCCAGCAGCCAAAGACTAGGAGAGACCCAGTACTTC,CASSQRLGETQYF,.,TRBJ2-5,.,TRBV3-1/TRBV3-2
TGCGCCAGCAGCTTGATTCAGTACAATGAGCAGTTCTTC,CASSLIQYNEQFF,.,TRBJ2-1,.,TRBV5-1
TGTGCCATCGCCGGGACAGGGCGGAACAATGAGCAGTTCTTC,CAIAGTGRNNEQFF,.,TRBJ2-1,TRBD1,TRBV10-3
TGTGCCTGGGAGCCACGGGGAATGGGTGGCTACACCTTC,CAWEPRGMGGYTF,.,TRBJ1-2,.,TRBV30
TGTGCCAGCAGCCACCTCAAAGGCGGTACGCAGTATTTT,CASSHLKGGTQYF,once,TRBJ2-3,.,TRBV14